Following are 7 T cell receptor beta chains from one sample sequenced in a study of T cell responses to AZD1222 COVID-19 vaccine. Measured with immunoSEQ multiplex PCR; TCRdb has only the in-frame clones, and not every one. The table records some 96,000 clones, around 86% of them present only once. This material consisted of peripheral blood, taken on day 0 of AZD1222 vaccination. The receptors shown here come from an adult in good health.

The chain joins TRBV19 to TRBJ1-5, with 7 bases lining up with TRBD1. The J segment lost 4 bases and the V segment lost 4 bases, leaving 7 bases of the junction unmatched. The CDR3 is made up of 15 amino acids. The V gene's germline CDR1 is LNHDA and CDR2 SQIVND (reference sequence). The CDR3 protein is CASSKMGQWNQPQHF. DNA of the CDR3: TGTGCCAGTAGTAAAATGGGACAGTGGAATCAGCCCCAGCATTTT.

The rearrangement links TRBV18 to TRBJ2-2, with 9 bases that match TRBD1. The V gene end was trimmed by 0 bases and the J gene end by 5 bases; junction bases not matched to a gene: 4. The CDR3 runs to 16 residues. Germline V gene data show CDR1 as KGHSH and CDR2 as LQKENI. CDR3 sequence reads: CASSPPTGGWTGELFF. The DNA of the CDR3 is TGTGCCAGCTCACCACCTACAGGGGGCTGGACCGGGGAGCTGTTTTTT.

The chain joins TRBV7-9 to TRBJ2-3; TRBD1 or TRBD2 may be the D gene (5 bases each). The CDR3 is 12 residues long. Germline CDR1 and CDR2: SEHNR and FQNEAQ (reference sequence). V was pared by 5 bases and J by 8 bases, with 11 bases between. DNA for the CDR3: TGTGCCAGCAGCGAGGGGTTGGTTACGCAGTATTTT. Residues: CASSEGLVTQYF.

The table lists this clone with a count of one. The V and J genes are TRBV18 and TRBJ1-3; D is uncertain. The CDR3 runs 14 residues. Germline loops: CDR1 KGHSH, CDR2 LQKENI. The V gene lost 3 bases and the J gene lost 4 bases, with 10 bases spanning the gap. The CDR3 region is CASSPPLDGNTIYF. The DNA of the CDR3 is TGTGCCAGCTCACCCCCTTTGGACGGAAACACCATATATTTT. The full variable domain, completed using reference TRBV18 and TRBJ1-3, is NAGVMQNPRHLVRRRGQEARLRCSPMKGHSHVYWYRQLPEEGLKFMVYLQKENIIDESGMPKERFSAEFPKEGPSILRIQQVVRGDSAAYFCASSPPLDGNTIYFGEGSWLTVV.

This rearrangement joins TRBV3-1 (or the pseudogene TRBV3-2) to TRBJ1-1; no definite D call. Trimming pared 2 bases from V and 1 base from J, leaving 5 bases between. The CDR3 covers 13 residues. The germline CDR1 and CDR2 sequences are LGHDT and YNNKEL (reference sequence). The CDR3 bases are TGTGCCAGCAGCCAATATTCGAACACTGAAGCTTTCTTT. Its translation: CASSQYSNTEAFF.

Here the CDR3 reads CASSVDAWGLSREQFF. The DNA of the CDR3 is TGTGCCAGCAGCGTAGACGCCTGGGGACTCTCAAGGGAGCAGTTCTTC. The chain carries TRBV9 and TRBJ2-1, with D maybe TRBD2 (6 bases). V was cut by 0 bases and J by 10 bases, with 20 bases left in between. Germline V gene data show CDR1 as SGDLS and CDR2 as YYNGEE. CDR3 size: 16 residues.

The chain combines TRBV6-2 or TRBV6-3 with TRBJ1-2, with D perhaps matching TRBD1 (6 bases). The CDR3 loop spans 16 amino acids. V was shortened by 4 bases and J by 5 bases, with 20 bases between the two germline ends. Germline V CDR1 and CDR2: MNHEY, SVGEGT. Written as DNA, the CDR3 is TGTGCCAGCAGTTCGGAGCCGGGGGGCAGACCATATGGCTACACCTTC. Encoded protein: CASSSEPGGRPYGYTF.